Below, 14 T cell receptor beta chains from the same sample are listed, as sequenced in a study of T cells expressing NK-cell markers. From the 5' RACE reads, TCRdb lists one entry per CDR3 protein and no DNA. The data show fewer than 300,000 distinct CDR3 sequences, and the top ten clones hold about 4%. The sequenced sample was blood T cells: a sorted CD56 or NKG2C T cell subset, CD4+ or CD8+ T cells, or bulk PBMC T cells (not recorded which). All receptors come from a woman between 18 and 75 years old in good health.

This chain links TRBV12-3 or TRBV12-4 with TRBJ1-6; TCRdb's D call, TRBD1, is unchecked because there is no DNA. This CDR3 spans 15 amino acids. CDR3 in amino acids: CASSSPGQGQSPLHF.

This chain joins TRBV12-3 or TRBV12-4 and TRBJ2-4; TCRdb outputs TRBD1, but without DNA this stays unchecked. The CDR3 has 16 amino acids. CDR3 protein: CASSSTGEGGKNIQYF.

The chain links TRBV11-1 to TRBJ1-6; TCRdb designates TRBD1, a call that cannot be tested without DNA. Germline assignment: CDR1 SGHAT and CDR2 FQDESV (reference sequence). This CDR3 is 15 amino acids long. The CDR3 here is CASSPARAINSPLHF.

The gene calls are TRBV2 and TRBJ1-5. Germline V gene data show CDR1 as SNHLY and CDR2 as FYNNEI. The CDR3 totals 15 residues. The chain's CDR3 is CASSEGPKGNQPQHF.

J is TRBJ2-4 and V is TRBV6-5. Germline V gene data show CDR1 as MNHEY and CDR2 as SVGAGI. This CDR3 is built from 15 residues. The CDR3 reads CASSYSALAKNIQYF.

The chain's CDR3 is CASRYPGSGSEAFF. V and J are TRBV6-5 and TRBJ1-1; checking the TCRdb D call of TRBD1 is not possible without DNA. The CDR3 totals 14 residues. CDR1 and CDR2 (germline): MNHEY, SVGAGI.

The chain recombines TRBV18 with TRBJ1-5; TCRdb designates TRBD1, a call that cannot be tested without DNA. Germline values: CDR1 KGHSH, CDR2 LQKENI. This CDR3 comprises 14 residues. The CDR3 loop is CASSPGGSNQPQHF.

This chain connects TRBV7-3 to TRBJ2-5; TCRdb lists TRBD1, though no DNA is available to test this call. Germline CDR1 reads SGHTA; CDR2 reads FQGTGA. The length of the CDR3 is 15 residues. Here the CDR3 reads CASSLSGGLQETQYF.

V gene TRBV12-3 or TRBV12-4 combines with J gene TRBJ2-3; TCRdb picks TRBD1, but there is no DNA to check that call. This CDR3 has 14 amino acids. The CDR3 sequence: CASSRQGSTDTQYF.

The rearrangement links TRBV20-1 to TRBJ2-1. Germline V gene lookup returns CDR1 DFQATT and CDR2 SNEGSKA (reference sequence). The CDR3 extends over 11 amino acids. This chain's CDR3 is CSAIIVNEQFF.

The rearrangement joins TRBV18 to TRBJ2-5; with no DNA, the TCRdb D assignment of TRBD1 cannot be verified. This CDR3 is built from 17 residues. From germline, CDR1 is KGHSH and CDR2 LQKENI. The CDR3 reads CASSPLVGRVGQETQYF.

The chain combines TRBV3-1 with TRBJ1-3; TCRdb outputs TRBD1, but without DNA this stays unchecked. In germline, CDR1 is LGHDT, CDR2 YNNKEL (reference sequence). The CDR3 is made up of 13 amino acids. CDR3 sequence reads: CASSPRGGNTIYF.

The chain has TRBV9 and TRBJ2-3; lacking DNA, the TRBD1 call made by TCRdb goes unchecked. The CDR3 is 14 amino acids. Per the germline V gene, CDR1 is SGDLS and CDR2 is YYNGEE. The CDR3 reads CASSVAVRGDTQYF.

The genes are TRBV7-2 and TRBJ1-2; the D gene TCRdb calls, TRBD1, cannot be checked with no DNA. Germline CDR1 SGHTA, CDR2 FQGNSA. The CDR3 length is 14 residues. The CDR3 loop reads CASSPQGQNYGYTF.